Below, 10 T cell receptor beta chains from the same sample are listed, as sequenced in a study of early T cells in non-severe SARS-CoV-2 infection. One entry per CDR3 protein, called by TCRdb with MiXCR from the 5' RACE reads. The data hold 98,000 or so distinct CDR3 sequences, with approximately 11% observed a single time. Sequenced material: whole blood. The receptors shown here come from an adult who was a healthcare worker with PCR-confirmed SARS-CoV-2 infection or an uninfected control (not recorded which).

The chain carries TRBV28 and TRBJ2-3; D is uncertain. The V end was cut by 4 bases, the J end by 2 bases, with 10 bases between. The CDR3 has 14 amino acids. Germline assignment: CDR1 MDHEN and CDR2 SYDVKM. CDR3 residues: CASSSPGATDTQYF. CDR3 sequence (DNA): TGTGCCAGCAGTTCCCCAGGAGCCACAGATACGCAGTATTTT.

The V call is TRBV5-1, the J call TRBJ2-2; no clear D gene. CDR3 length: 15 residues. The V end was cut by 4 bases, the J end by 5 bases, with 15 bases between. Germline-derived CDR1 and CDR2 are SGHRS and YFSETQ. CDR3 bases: TGCGCCAGCAGCCTACCTCAGTCTGGGACCGGGGAGCTGTTTTTT. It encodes CASSLPQSGTGELFF.

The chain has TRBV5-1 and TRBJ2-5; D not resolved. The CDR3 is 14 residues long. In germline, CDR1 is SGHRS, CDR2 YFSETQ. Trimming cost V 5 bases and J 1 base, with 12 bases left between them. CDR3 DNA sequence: TGCGCCAGCAGTGCACGACGGTCCCAAGAGACCCAGTACTTC. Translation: CASSARRSQETQYF.

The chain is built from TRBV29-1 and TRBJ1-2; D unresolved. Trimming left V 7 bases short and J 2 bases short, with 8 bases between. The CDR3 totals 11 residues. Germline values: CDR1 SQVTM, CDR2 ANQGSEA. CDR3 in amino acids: CSGGENYGYTF. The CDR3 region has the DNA TGCAGCGGCGGGGAGAACTATGGCTACACCTTC.

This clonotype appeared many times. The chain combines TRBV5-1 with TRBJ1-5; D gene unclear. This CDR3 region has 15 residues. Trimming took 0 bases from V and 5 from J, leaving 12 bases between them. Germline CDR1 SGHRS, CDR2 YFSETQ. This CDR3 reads CASSLDKTGYQPQHF. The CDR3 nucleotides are TGCGCCAGCAGCTTGGACAAAACTGGGTATCAGCCCCAGCATTTT.

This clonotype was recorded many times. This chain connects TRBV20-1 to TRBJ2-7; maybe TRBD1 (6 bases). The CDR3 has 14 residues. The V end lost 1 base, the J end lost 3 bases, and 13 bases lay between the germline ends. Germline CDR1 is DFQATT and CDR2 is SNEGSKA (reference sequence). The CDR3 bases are TGCAGTGCTAGAGTTGGGGGCGCAATCTACGAGCAGTACTTC. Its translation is CSARVGGAIYEQYF.

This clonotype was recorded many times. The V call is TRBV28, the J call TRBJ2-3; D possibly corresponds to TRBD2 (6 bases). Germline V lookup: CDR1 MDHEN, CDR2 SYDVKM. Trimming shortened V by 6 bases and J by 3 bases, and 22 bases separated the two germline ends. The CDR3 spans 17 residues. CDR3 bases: TGTGCCAGCAGCCCCGCGGGACTCCAGGAGGGGACAGATACGCAGTATTTT. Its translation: CASSPAGLQEGTDTQYF.

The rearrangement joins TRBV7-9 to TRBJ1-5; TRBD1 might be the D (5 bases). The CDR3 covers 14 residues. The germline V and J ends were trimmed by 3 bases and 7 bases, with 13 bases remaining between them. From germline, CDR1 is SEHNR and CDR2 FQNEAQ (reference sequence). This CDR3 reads CASSLSPGSQPQHF. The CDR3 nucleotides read TGTGCCAGCAGCTTGTCGCCAGGGAGCCAGCCCCAGCATTTT.

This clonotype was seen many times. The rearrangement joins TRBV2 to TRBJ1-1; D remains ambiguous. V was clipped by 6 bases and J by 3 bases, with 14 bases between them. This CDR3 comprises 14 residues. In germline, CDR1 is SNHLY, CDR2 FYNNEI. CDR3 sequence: CASRLSEEDTEAFF. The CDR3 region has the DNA TGTGCCAGCAGGCTCAGCGAGGAGGACACTGAAGCTTTCTTT.

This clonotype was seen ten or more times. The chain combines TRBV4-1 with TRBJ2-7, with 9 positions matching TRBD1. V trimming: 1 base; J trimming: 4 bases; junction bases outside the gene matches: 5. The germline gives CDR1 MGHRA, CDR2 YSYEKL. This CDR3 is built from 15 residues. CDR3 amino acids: CASSQGAGQGYEQYF. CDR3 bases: TGCGCCAGCAGCCAAGGCGCGGGACAGGGTTACGAGCAGTACTTC.